This TCR beta chain is from a study of T cells in Graves' hyperthyroidism and ophthalmopathy. Study summary: Peripheral blood draws took place at initial diagnosis, ahead of any treatment.

Uncontrolled infection, other autoimmune disease, pregnancy or lactation led to exclusion. More than 8.5 ml of fresh peripheral blood supplied the PBMCs. Study-wide points: Researchers found most expanded thyroid clonotypes above 0.001 in blood as well.

There were TCR beta CDR3 regions amplified from RNA transcripts. The HTBI primer set drove a first-round RT-PCR of the TCR CDR3. TCRdb reprocessed the multiplex PCR reads with MiXCR, giving one entry per CDR3 protein. The repertoire includes about half a million distinct CDR3 sequences, 16% of them detected once, and 25% to 30% sits in the top ten. A remark on this clonotype: Its specificity is unknown.

Germline loops: CDR1 SNHLY, CDR2 FYNNEI. The CDR3 is made up of 14 amino acids. V shed 6 bases and J 7 bases; nucleotides not matched to a gene: 8. The rearrangement joins TRBV2 to TRBJ1-3; TRBD1 agrees at 8 bases. The sequenced sample consisted of blood. This sequence was found in a woman aged 25-40 years with Graves' ophthalmopathy. The CDR3: CASRPTTGANTIYF. The CDR3, as DNA: TGTGCCAGCAGACCTACGACAGGGGCTAACACCATATATTTT.